The present T cell receptor beta chain was sequenced within a study of Ad26.COV2.S vaccination and SARS-CoV-2 variants. TCRdb's table, derived via immunoSEQ multiplex PCR, lists solely in-frame clones and lacks some. The repertoire holds roughly 400,000 clones, approximately 92% seen once, with 1.5% to 2% in the top ten. Germline CDR1 is MNHEY and CDR2 is SVGEGT. V gave up 0 bases and J gave up 3 bases, with 14 bases separating them. The CDR3 covers 16 residues. Treatment specified: around 19 received Ad26.COV2.S at low or high dose, single or two shots; a few received placebo; per-sample allocation not given. Vaccine and placebo recipients were sampled on day 63 after the first injection.

This chain links TRBV6-2 or TRBV6-3 with TRBJ2-5, with D perhaps matching TRBD2 (5 bases). Source: peripheral blood, taken in a trial of Ad26.COV2.S vaccine versus placebo. The TCR originated in a person between 18 and 65 years old who received the Ad26.COV2.S COVID-19 vaccine or a placebo. The CDR3 bases are TGTGCCAGCAGTTACTCTCCCTTCGCGGAGGAAGAGACCCAGTACTTC. Translated, it gives CASSYSPFAEEETQYF.